This T cell receptor (beta chain) was captured in a study of T-cell reconstitution after alpha-beta-depleted transplantation in children. TCRbeta library preparation incorporated unique molecular identifiers. From the PCR reads, TCRdb called clonotypes with MiXCR, one entry per CDR3 protein. This table holds hundreds of thousands of distinct CDR3 sequences, about 10% found once. V was trimmed by 7 bases and J by 2 bases, leaving 16 bases between them. From germline, CDR1 is SQVTM and CDR2 ANQGSEA. The CDR3 loop spans 14 amino acids. The V and J genes are TRBV29-1 and TRBJ2-3; possible D gene TRBD2, 7 bases. This clonotype originated in a human donor who donated a stem cell graft to a child with SCID. This material consisted of PBMCs from the stem cell graft donor, taken from the stem cell graft. CDR3: CSGGRGGNTDTQYF. In DNA form, the CDR3 reads TGCAGCGGTGGGAGGGGGGGGAACACAGATACGCAGTATTTT.